This TCR beta chain was identified during a study of blood T cell repertoires in COVID-19. Study-level information: Samples came from the United States, Italy and Spain, spanning acute and convalescent COVID-19. T cells, B-cell-depleted T cells, or PBMCs provided the cDNA or gDNA that served as material.

Those enrolled, adults aged roughly 18 to 89 years, came from around 25 US areas. The CDR3 loop spans 17 amino acids. Losses at the gene ends were 4 bases for V and 1 base for J; bases not matched to a gene: 10. Germline V lookup: CDR1 MNHNS, CDR2 SASEGT. In the original workflow: Using reference gene primer amplification, nucleated cell counts were estimated. TCRdb's table, derived via immunoSEQ multiplex PCR, lists solely in-frame clones and lacks some. The V and J calls and clone size come from that table; D and trimming were worked out from the DNA. This sample yields about 250,000 clones, of which around 85% are seen a single time; around 10% belongs to the top ten.

Sequencing was done on a sample of PBMCs or T cells enriched from blood (not recorded which). The clonotype originates from a woman aged 50 to 60 with acute COVID-19. The V and J genes are TRBV6-1 and TRBJ1-2; TRBD1 agrees at 9 bases. The CDR3 sequence is CASSAGTGNGINYGYTF. CDR3 in DNA: TGTGCCAGCAGTGCCGGGACAGGGAATGGGATTAACTATGGCTACACCTTC.